This T cell receptor beta chain was documented in a study of shared clonotypes between healthy human individuals. After removal of 6 bases from V and 7 bases from J, the junction contained 18 bases not matched to a gene. The germline V gene encodes CDR1 SQVTM and CDR2 ANQGSEA. The CDR3 length is 17 residues. Repertoires were generated with immunoSEQ multiplex PCR, while TCRdb's copy carries only in-frame clones and drops some. The repertoire holds more than 2,000,000 clones, with just over 90% as singletons. The genes are TRBV29-1 and TRBJ2-2; TRBD2 matches 9 bases. The sample taken for sequencing was naive CD4+ T cells sorted from blood. Subset specified: CD45RA+ positively selected. The receptor comes from a man aged 18 to 30 in good health. The DNA for the CDR3 is TGCAGCGTACCTAAGAGGGGTAGCGGGGGAGATCTCGGGGAGCTGTTTTTT. Protein sequence: CSVPKRGSGGDLGELFF.